Below, 24 T cell receptor beta chains from the same sample are listed, as sequenced in a study of blood T cells in healthy people across ages. Primers used in a second PCR of roughly 7 to 12 cycles were a sample-barcoded 5' primer and a J-beta primer mix. TCRdb passed the 5' RACE reads through MiXCR, listing each CDR3 protein once. The sample contains over 700,000 distinct CDR3 sequences, 53% of which appear only once. Material: blood. These receptors were collected from a man at least 80 years old in good health.

This chain connects TRBV20-1 to TRBJ2-1; 7 bases match TRBD2. V dropped 0 bases and J dropped 9; count of bases not matched to a gene: 11. From germline, CDR1 is DFQATT and CDR2 SNEGSKA (reference sequence). The CDR3 length is 15 residues. The CDR3 sequence is CSARDLASGRGEQFF. The CDR3 DNA sequence: TGCAGTGCTAGAGATTTGGCTAGCGGCCGGGGTGAGCAGTTCTTC.

This clonotype was seen a single time. J is TRBJ2-2 and V is TRBV9; D unclear. CDR1 is SGDLS and CDR2 is YYNGEE in the germline V gene. V lost 0 bases to trimming and J lost 5 bases, with 2 bases between them. CDR3 length: 12 amino acids. The CDR3 loop is CASSVATGELFF. CDR3 DNA sequence: TGTGCCAGCAGCGTAGCTACCGGGGAGCTGTTTTTT.

This rearrangement joins TRBV10-3 to TRBJ2-7; D might be TRBD1 (7 bases). The V gene lost 10 bases and the J gene lost 2 bases, with 27 bases spanning the gap. This CDR3 comprises 17 residues. Germline V CDR1 and CDR2: ENHRY, SYGVKD. The CDR3 here is CATRYETGRRGTYEQYF. The CDR3 DNA follows: TGTGCCACCCGTTATGAGACAGGGCGGAGGGGGACCTACGAGCAGTACTTC.

The chain couples TRBV11-2 to TRBJ2-3; D assignment may be TRBD1 or TRBD2 (5 bases each). This CDR3 contains 14 residues. Trimming shortened V by 7 bases and J by 6 bases, and 17 bases separated the two germline ends. Germline CDR1 reads SGHAT; CDR2 reads FQNNGV. The DNA of the CDR3 is TGTGCCAGCACACAGAGGGGAACCGGGGATACGCAGTATTTT. Translating gives CASTQRGTGDTQYF.

The genes are TRBV4-1 and TRBJ2-7; D gene unclear. This CDR3 has 15 amino acids. CDR1 and CDR2 (germline): MGHRA, YSYEKL. Trimming shortened V by 1 base and J by 5 bases, and 15 bases separated the two germline ends. DNA of the CDR3: TGCGCCAGCAGCCAAGGTCGTGTGGTGACCGACGAGCAGTACTTC. Its protein product is CASSQGRVVTDEQYF.

V is TRBV20-1 and J is TRBJ2-1; D perhaps matches TRBD2 (6 bases). The CDR3 is 16 amino acids. Germline loops: CDR1 DFQATT, CDR2 SNEGSKA (reference sequence). Deletions cut 1 base from V and 0 bases from J, with 13 bases between. The CDR3 DNA reads as TGCAGTGCTAGAGGGACTATTTTGAGCTCCTACAATGAGCAGTTCTTC. Protein sequence: CSARGTILSSYNEQFF.

The V call is TRBV25-1, the J call TRBJ1-4; D is perhaps TRBD1 (6 bases). V was trimmed by 2 bases and J by 8 bases, leaving 18 bases between them. Germline values: CDR1 MGHDK, CDR2 SYGVNS. The CDR3 loop spans 16 amino acids. This CDR3 reads CASSEGGGPVREKLFF. The CDR3 DNA reads as TGTGCCAGCAGTGAAGGGGGGGGGCCCGTGAGAGAAAAACTGTTTTTT. The whole variable domain, remainder taken from reference TRBV25-1 and TRBJ1-4, is EADIYQTPRYLVIGTGKKITLECSQTMGHDKMYWYQQDPGMELHLIHYSYGVNSTEKGDLSSESTVSRIRTEHFPLTLESARPSHTSQYLCASSEGGGPVREKLFFGSGTQLSVL.

The chain combines TRBV12-3 or TRBV12-4 with TRBJ2-5, with TRBD1 matching over 8 bases. The CDR3 length is 14 residues. V was pared by 7 bases and J by 6 bases, with 10 bases of the junction left unmatched. The DNA for the CDR3 is TGTGCCAGCACCTCCTCGCAGGGGGCGAAGACCCAGTACTTC. As protein: CASTSSQGAKTQYF.

This rearrangement joins TRBV7-3 to TRBJ2-1; TRBD2 aligns across 7 bases. The length of the CDR3 is 15 residues. With 2 bases clipped from V and 3 bases from J, the junction kept 4 bases outside the gene matches. CDR1 and CDR2 from the germline V gene are SGHTA and FQGTGA. The CDR3 loop is CASSLGGTNYNEQFF. The CDR3 coding sequence is TGTGCCAGCAGCTTAGGTGGGACTAACTACAATGAGCAGTTCTTC.

The table lists this clonotype with a few counts. V and J are TRBV5-1 and TRBJ2-7; D is tentatively TRBD1 or TRBD2 (5 bases each). The CDR3 is made up of 16 amino acids. V dropped 0 bases and J dropped 3 bases, with 16 bases sitting between them. Germline V gives CDR1 SGHRS, CDR2 YFSETQ. The CDR3 sequence is CASSLDGRDLSYEQYF. In DNA form, the CDR3 reads TGCGCCAGCAGCTTGGATGGCCGGGACCTCAGCTACGAGCAGTACTTC.

This clonotype has only a few counts. The chain couples TRBV28 to TRBJ1-5; no reliable D call. Trimming removed 7 bases at V and 0 bases at J, with 13 bases between. Germline loops: CDR1 MDHEN, CDR2 SYDVKM. This CDR3 spans 15 amino acids. The CDR3 is CASKLPGASNQPQHF. In nucleotides, the CDR3 is TGTGCCAGCAAACTCCCAGGAGCTAGCAATCAGCCCCAGCATTTT.

The chain carries TRBV7-2 and TRBJ1-2, with 8 positions matching TRBD1. Looked up from germline, CDR1 is SGHTA and CDR2 is FQGNSA. There are 14 residues in the CDR3. The trim removed 5 bases at V and 5 bases at J, leaving 7 bases unmatched. This CDR3 reads CASSLDRGWYGYTF. In nucleotides, the CDR3 is TGTGCCAGCAGCCTTGACAGGGGTTGGTATGGCTACACCTTC.

The rearrangement joins TRBV20-1 to TRBJ1-1; D call uncertain. The CDR3 runs to 12 residues. Germline V lookup: CDR1 DFQATT, CDR2 SNEGSKA (reference sequence). V dropped 5 bases and J dropped 4 bases, with 11 bases sitting between them. The CDR3 loop reads CSAAQILTEAFF. CDR3 coding DNA: TGCAGTGCTGCCCAGATTCTCACTGAAGCTTTCTTT.

This clonotype has a handful of counts. The gene calls are TRBV6-5 and TRBJ1-1, with TRBD1 identical over 7 bases. The CDR3 has 13 residues. The V segment lost 2 bases and the J segment 6 bases; nucleotides outside the gene matches: 3. CDR1 is MNHEY, CDR2 SVGAGI, per germline. The CDR3 bases are TGTGCCAGCAGTTACCGACAGGGCCCTGAAGCTTTCTTT. Translated: CASSYRQGPEAFF.

The chain employs TRBV7-2 and TRBJ2-1; the D is unclear. V gave up 3 bases and J gave up 6 bases, with 9 bases separating them. The CDR3 totals 13 residues. CDR1 and CDR2 (germline): SGHTA, FQGNSA. CDR3 amino acids: CASSFRFTNEQFF. Here the CDR3 DNA reads TGTGCCAGCAGCTTCCGTTTTACCAATGAGCAGTTCTTC.

This chain joins TRBV20-1 and TRBJ2-5, with 11 bases lining up with TRBD1. V was clipped by 4 bases and J by 5 bases; unmatched bases: 12. The CDR3 contains 16 residues. From germline, CDR1 is DFQATT and CDR2 SNEGSKA (reference sequence). CDR3 sequence (DNA): TGCAGTGCTACATCCGGGACAGGGGGTCACGGGGAGACCCAGTACTTC. It yields the protein CSATSGTGGHGETQYF.

This chain links TRBV11-3 with TRBJ2-5; unclear D gene. Germline assignment: CDR1 SGHNT and CDR2 YENEEA. CDR3 length equals 13 residues. The V gene lost 5 bases and the J gene lost 4 bases, with 11 bases spanning the gap. The CDR3 region has the DNA TGTGCCAGCAGCCTTGAGGACCGAGAGACCCAGTACTTC. Translating gives CASSLEDRETQYF.

The CDR3 DNA is TGCAGTGCCGCGAAGGACAGGGGTCTCTATGGCTACACCTTC. Amino acid sequence: CSAAKDRGLYGYTF. The V gene is TRBV20-1, the J gene TRBJ1-2; TRBD1 aligns across 9 bases. V trimming: 6 bases; J trimming: 4 bases; junction bases outside the gene matches: 9. CDR1 DFQATT and CDR2 SNEGSKA come from the germline V gene (reference sequence). The CDR3 length is 14 residues.

The gene calls are TRBV18 and TRBJ2-5; a weak D match, TRBD1 (6 bases). Looked up from germline, CDR1 is KGHSH and CDR2 is LQKENI. Trimming pared 1 base from V and 11 bases from J, leaving 17 bases between. The CDR3 is 14 residues long. CDR3 protein: CASSPRTDPWEQYF. CDR3 bases: TGTGCCAGCTCACCACGGACAGACCCTTGGGAGCAGTACTTC.

A word on this clonotype: An end of the junction differs from the germline gene, which may be a read error. The V call is TRBV6-4, the J call TRBJ1-2; D not certain. CDR1 MRHNA and CDR2 SNTAGT come from the germline V gene. The CDR3 loop spans 14 amino acids. The DNA of the CDR3 is TGTGCCAGCAGTCCCACCTTGGGAATTTATGGCTGCACCTTC. Its translation: CASSPTLGIYGCTF.

This sequence joins TRBV20-1 and TRBJ2-1, with D maybe TRBD2 (6 bases). CDR3 length: 13 residues. V gave up 5 bases and J gave up 8 bases, with 16 bases separating them. Per germline, CDR1 DFQATT and CDR2 SNEGSKA (reference sequence). The CDR3: CSAAPIGGYEQFF. The CDR3 DNA is TGCAGTGCTGCCCCGATCGGAGGGTATGAGCAGTTCTTC.

The rearrangement joins TRBV20-1 to TRBJ2-1, with TRBD2 matching 9 bases. The V segment lost 1 base and the J segment 8 bases; nucleotides outside the gene matches: 9. Per germline, CDR1 DFQATT and CDR2 SNEGSKA (reference sequence). CDR3 length equals 15 residues. In nucleotides, the CDR3 is TGCAGTGCTAGAGCAAGGCTAGCGGGAAGATATGAGCAGTTCTTC. It encodes CSARARLAGRYEQFF.

This chain links TRBV27 with TRBJ2-7; 9 bases map to TRBD1. With V trimmed by 3 bases and J by 3 bases, 9 bases remained unmatched. This CDR3 is 16 amino acids long. Germline assignment: CDR1 MNHEY and CDR2 SMNVEV (reference sequence). CDR3 nucleotide sequence: TGTGCCAGCAGTTTCATGGGACAGGGAAAGGACTACGAGCAGTACTTC. Encoded protein: CASSFMGQGKDYEQYF.

This clonotype was detected many times. The gene calls are TRBV5-1 and TRBJ2-7, with D hard to call. V was pared by 4 bases and J by 6 bases, with 14 bases between. Germline V gives CDR1 SGHRS, CDR2 YFSETQ. The CDR3 consists of 13 residues. The CDR3 DNA follows: TGCGCCAGCAGCCCAGCAGGATCTCGCGAGCAGTACTTC. This encodes CASSPAGSREQYF.